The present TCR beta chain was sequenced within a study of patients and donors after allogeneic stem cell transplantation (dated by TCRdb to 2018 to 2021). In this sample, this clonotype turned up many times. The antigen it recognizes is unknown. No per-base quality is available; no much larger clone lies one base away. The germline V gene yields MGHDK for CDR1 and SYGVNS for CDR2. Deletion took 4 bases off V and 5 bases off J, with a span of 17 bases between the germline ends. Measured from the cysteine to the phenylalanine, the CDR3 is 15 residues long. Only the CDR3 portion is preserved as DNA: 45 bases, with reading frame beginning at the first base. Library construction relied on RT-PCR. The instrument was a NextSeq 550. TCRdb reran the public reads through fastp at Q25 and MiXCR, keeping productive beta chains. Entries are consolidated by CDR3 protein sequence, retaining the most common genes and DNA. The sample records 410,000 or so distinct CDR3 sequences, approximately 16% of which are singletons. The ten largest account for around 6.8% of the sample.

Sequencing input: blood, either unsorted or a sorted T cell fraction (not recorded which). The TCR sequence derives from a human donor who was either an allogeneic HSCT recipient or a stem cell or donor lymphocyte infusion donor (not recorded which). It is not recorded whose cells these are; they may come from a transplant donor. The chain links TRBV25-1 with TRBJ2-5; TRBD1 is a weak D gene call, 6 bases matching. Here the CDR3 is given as CASSAWAGDVETQYF. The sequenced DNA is TGTGCCAGCAGTGCATGGGCAGGGGATGTGGAGACCCAGTACTTC.